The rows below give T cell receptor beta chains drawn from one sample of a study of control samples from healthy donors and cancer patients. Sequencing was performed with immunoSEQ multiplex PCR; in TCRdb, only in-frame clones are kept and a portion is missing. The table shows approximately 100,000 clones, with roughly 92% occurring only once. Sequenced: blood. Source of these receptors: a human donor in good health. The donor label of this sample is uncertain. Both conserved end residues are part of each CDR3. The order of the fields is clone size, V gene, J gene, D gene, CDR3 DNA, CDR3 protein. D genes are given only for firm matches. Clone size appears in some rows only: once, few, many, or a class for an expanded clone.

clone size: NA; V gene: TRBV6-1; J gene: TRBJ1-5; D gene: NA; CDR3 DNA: TGTGCCAGCAGTGATCCGGGGCGACAGAGTAAGCCCCAGCATTTT; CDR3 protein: CASSDPGRQSKPQHF
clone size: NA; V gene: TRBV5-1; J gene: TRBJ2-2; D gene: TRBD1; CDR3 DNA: TGCGCCAGCAGCCGTGGACAGGGGCCCGGGGAGCTGTTTTTT; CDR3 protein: CASSRGQGPGELFF
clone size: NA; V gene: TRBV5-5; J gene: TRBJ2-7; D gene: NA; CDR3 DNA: TGTGCCAGCAGGTTTGGGGCCGGGACAAGCTACGAGCAGTACTTC; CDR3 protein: CASRFGAGTSYEQYF
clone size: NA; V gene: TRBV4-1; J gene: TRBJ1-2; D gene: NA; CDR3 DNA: TGCGCCAGCAGCCATCAGGGGCGCGAATATGGCTACACCTTC; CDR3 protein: CASSHQGREYGYTF
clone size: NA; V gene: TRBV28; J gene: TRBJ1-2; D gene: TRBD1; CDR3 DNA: TGTGCCAGCAGTCCCGGGACAGGGCAAAGTTATGGCTACACCTTC; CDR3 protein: CASSPGTGQSYGYTF
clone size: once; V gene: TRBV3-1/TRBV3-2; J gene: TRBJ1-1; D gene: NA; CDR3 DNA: TGTGCCAGCAGCCAATGGGGGGGCGGGCAGATGAACACTGAAGCTTTCTTT; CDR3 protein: CASSQWGGGQMNTEAFF
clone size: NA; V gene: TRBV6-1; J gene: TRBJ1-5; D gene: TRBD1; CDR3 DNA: TGTGCCAGCAGTGGACAGGGGGCGTCGGGCAATCAGCCCCAGCATTTT; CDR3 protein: CASSGQGASGNQPQHF
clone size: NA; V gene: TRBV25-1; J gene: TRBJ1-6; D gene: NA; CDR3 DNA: TGTGCCAGCAGTGATTCCTATAATTCACCCCTCCACTTT; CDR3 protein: CASSDSYNSPLHF
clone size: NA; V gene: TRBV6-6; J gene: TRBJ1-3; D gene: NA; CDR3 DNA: TGTGCCAGCAGTTATGGAAACACCATATATTTT; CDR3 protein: CASSYGNTIYF
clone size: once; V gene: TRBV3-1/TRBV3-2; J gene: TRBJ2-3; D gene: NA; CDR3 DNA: TGTGCCAGCAGCCAAGACCGGGGGAAGCGGACAGATACGCAGTATTTT; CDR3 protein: CASSQDRGKRTDTQYF
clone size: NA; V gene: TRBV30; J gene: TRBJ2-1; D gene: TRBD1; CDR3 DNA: TGTGCCTCTCACCCCGGGACAGGGGACTACAATGAGCAGTTCTTC; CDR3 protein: CASHPGTGDYNEQFF
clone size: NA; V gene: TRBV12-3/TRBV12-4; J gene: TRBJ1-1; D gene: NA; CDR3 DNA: TGTGCCAGCAGACCACGGGTCTCAGGAGAAGCTTTCTTT; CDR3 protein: CASRPRVSGEAFF
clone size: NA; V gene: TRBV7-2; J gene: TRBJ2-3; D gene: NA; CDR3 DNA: TGTGCCAGCAGCTTACTGGGCACAGATACGCAGTATTTT; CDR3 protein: CASSLLGTDTQYF
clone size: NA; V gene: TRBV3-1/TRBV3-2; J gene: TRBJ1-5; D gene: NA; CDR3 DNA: TGTGCCAGCAGCCAAGACTTCGGAAGCAATCAGCCCCAGCATTTT; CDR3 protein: CASSQDFGSNQPQHF
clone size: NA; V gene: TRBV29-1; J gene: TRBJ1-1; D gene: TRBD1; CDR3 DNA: TGCAGCGTCAGGGGGGGGACAGGGTCGGCTGAAGCTTTCTTT; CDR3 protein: CSVRGGTGSAEAFF
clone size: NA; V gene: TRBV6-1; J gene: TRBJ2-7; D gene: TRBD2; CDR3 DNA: TGTGCCAGCAGTGAAGCAGTTGGGCGGGGGAATGAGCAGTACTTC; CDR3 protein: CASSEAVGRGNEQYF
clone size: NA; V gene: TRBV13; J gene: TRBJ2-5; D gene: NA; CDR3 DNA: TGTGCCAGCAGCTTATCCGGGAGAGAGACCCAGTACTTC; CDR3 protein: CASSLSGRETQYF
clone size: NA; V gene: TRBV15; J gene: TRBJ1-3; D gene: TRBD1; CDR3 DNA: TGTGCCACCAGCACAGGATCTGGACAGGGTTTAAACACCATATATTTT; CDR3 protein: CATSTGSGQGLNTIYF
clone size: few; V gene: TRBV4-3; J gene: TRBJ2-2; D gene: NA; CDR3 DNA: TGCGCCAGCAGCCAAGATAGGTCCTCGAACACCGGGGAGCTGTTTTTT; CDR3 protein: CASSQDRSSNTGELFF